One and the same sample provided the 29 T cell receptor beta chains below, sequenced in a study of T cell responses to AZD1222 COVID-19 vaccine (dated by TCRdb to the early 2020s). The time point label for this specimen denotes: baseline before first vaccination. The treatment or condition tag for this specimen amounts to: meningococcal conjugate vaccine given as trial control. To prepare the library, the immunoSEQ multiplex PCR assay was applied. The immuneACCESS repertoire file appears here via TCRdb, limited to in-frame rearrangements. These files lack a portion of the clones; in checked studies, under half of the deficit traces to unresolved V genes, and the cause of the others is not known. The sample contains 52,000 or so clones, around 85% of them found a single time. In total, the top ten clones hold approximately 19% of the sample. The sequenced sample was peripheral blood, obtained on day 0 of MenACWY control vaccination. The receptors derive from an adult in good health.

This CDR3 reads CASSLGLAGLTGELFF. CDR3 nucleotide sequence: TGTGCCAGCAGCTTAGGGCTAGCGGGACTGACCGGGGAGCTGTTTTTT. The V call is TRBV7-8, the J call TRBJ2-2; 9 nucleotides agree with TRBD2. The CDR3 has 16 amino acids. Germline loops: CDR1 SGHVS, CDR2 FQNEAQ. The V and J ends lost 1 base and 5 bases, in that order; junction bases with no gene match: 5.

The chain carries TRBV18 and TRBJ2-2; D is unresolved. With 0 bases removed from V and 8 bases from J, the gap between germline ends came to 4 bases. The CDR3 extends over 12 amino acids. Per the germline V gene, CDR1 is KGHSH and CDR2 is LQKENI. The CDR3, as DNA: TGTGCCAGCTCACCACCGTCGGGGGAGCTGTTTTTT. Its protein is CASSPPSGELFF.

This rearrangement joins TRBV11-2 to TRBJ2-7, with D maybe TRBD2 (5 bases). V shed 6 bases and J shed 0 bases, with 12 bases lying between them. This CDR3 contains 14 residues. Germline-derived CDR1 and CDR2 are SGHAT and FQNNGV. DNA for the CDR3: TGTGCCAGCAGTCACCCGGGATCCTCCTACGAGCAGTACTTC. The encoded protein is CASSHPGSSYEQYF.

The rearrangement links TRBV7-2 to TRBJ1-5; tentative D call: TRBD1 (5 bases). The CDR3 totals 15 residues. V lost 1 base and J 2 bases, leaving 9 bases between the germline ends. The germline V gene has CDR1 SGHTA and CDR2 FQGNSA. Written as DNA, the CDR3 is TGTGCCAGCAGCTTAGATATCAGGGGCAATCAGCCCCAGCATTTT. Translation: CASSLDIRGNQPQHF.

This clone has a single count. Here the CDR3 reads CSVVRGTQETQYF. For the CDR3, the DNA is TGCAGCGTTGTAAGGGGTACCCAAGAGACCCAGTACTTC. The chain has TRBV29-1 and TRBJ2-5, with a weak D call TRBD1 (5 bases). V was cut by 4 bases and J by 1 base, with 10 bases left in between. Germline CDR1 is SQVTM and CDR2 is ANQGSEA. This CDR3 region has 13 residues. Full variable domain (outside the CDR3, taken from reference TRBV29-1 and TRBJ2-5): SAVISQKPSRDICQRGTSLTIQCQVDSQVTMMFWYRQQPGQSLTLIATANQGSEATYESGFVIDKFPISRPNLTFSTLTVSNMSPEDSSIYLCSVVRGTQETQYFGPGTRLLVL.

This clone was seen a single time. The V gene is TRBV30, the J gene TRBJ1-2; D possibly corresponds to TRBD1 (6 bases). There are 13 residues in the CDR3. V was cut by 3 bases and J by 11 bases, with 19 bases left in between. The germline CDR1 and CDR2 sequences are GTSNPN and SVGIG (reference sequence). The DNA for the CDR3 is TGTGCCTGGAGCCAGGAGAAAGACAGGACTTACACCTTC. Translation gives CAWSQEKDRTYTF.

This sequence joins TRBV28 and TRBJ2-7, with D perhaps matching TRBD1 or TRBD2 (5 bases each). Deletions cut 8 bases from V and 0 bases from J, with 14 bases between. This CDR3 contains 14 residues. The V gene's germline CDR1 is MDHEN and CDR2 SYDVKM. Written as DNA, the CDR3 is TGTGCCAGCCTCGGGGACCTCCGCTCCTACGAGCAGTACTTC. This codes for CASLGDLRSYEQYF.

The gene calls are TRBV29-1 and TRBJ1-1, with D hard to call. The CDR3 sequence is 16 residues long. CDR1 is SQVTM and CDR2 is ANQGSEA in the germline V gene. Trimming took off 3 bases at V and 5 bases at J, with 22 bases between the two ends. CDR3 region: CSVETIGGRGGTEAFF. As DNA, the CDR3 is TGCAGCGTTGAGACGATCGGTGGGAGAGGAGGTACTGAAGCTTTCTTT. The full variable domain, rest sourced from reference TRBV29-1 and TRBJ1-1, is SAVISQKPSRDICQRGTSLTIQCQVDSQVTMMFWYRQQPGQSLTLIATANQGSEATYESGFVIDKFPISRPNLTFSTLTVSNMSPEDSSIYLCSVETIGGRGGTEAFFGQGTRLTVV.

In nucleotides, the CDR3 is TGTGCCAGCCAACAGGTCAACACCGGGGAGCTGTTTTTT. The encoded protein is CASQQVNTGELFF. The rearrangement uses TRBV27 and TRBJ2-2, with a weak D call TRBD1 (5 bases). This CDR3 is built from 13 residues. The germline V and J ends were trimmed by 8 bases and 2 bases, with 9 bases remaining between them. CDR1 and CDR2 (germline): MNHEY, SMNVEV (reference sequence).

CDR3 amino acids: CSVARTDYGYTF. The CDR3 DNA reads as TGCAGCGTTGCTAGGACGGACTATGGCTACACCTTC. This chain connects TRBV29-1 to TRBJ1-2, with unresolved D. Germline lookup yields CDR1 SQVTM and CDR2 ANQGSEA. This CDR3 has 12 residues. V was shortened by 4 bases and J by 3 bases, with 9 bases between the two germline ends.

This clone has only one observation. The chain carries TRBV18 and TRBJ2-7, with D maybe TRBD2 (6 bases). Germline V gene data show CDR1 as KGHSH and CDR2 as LQKENI. There are 14 residues in the CDR3. V lost 5 bases and J 2 bases, leaving 13 bases between the germline ends. CDR3 nucleotide sequence: TGTGCCAGCTCAGAGCTAGCGAATACCTACGAGCAGTACTTC. It encodes CASSELANTYEQYF.

The CDR3 region has the DNA TGTGCCAGCTCACCACGACTAGCGGCAAACCAAGAGACCCAGTACTTC. It yields the protein CASSPRLAANQETQYF. This chain links TRBV18 with TRBJ2-5; 9 bases are shared with TRBD2. Germline V gives CDR1 KGHSH, CDR2 LQKENI. J lost 0 bases, V lost 1 base, and 3 bases had no gene match. The CDR3 is 16 amino acids.

The chain has TRBV4-3 and TRBJ1-2; the D gene is possibly TRBD1 (5 bases). V lost 0 bases, J lost 6 bases, and 17 bases lay in between. This CDR3 has 16 amino acids. From germline, CDR1 is LGHNA and CDR2 YSLEER. The chain's CDR3 is CASSQDLPSGFNGYTF. CDR3 coding DNA: TGCGCCAGCAGCCAAGATCTTCCGTCAGGGTTTAATGGCTACACCTTC.

This chain joins TRBV3-1 (or the pseudogene TRBV3-2) and TRBJ2-7; 11 bases line up with TRBD2. The V segment lost 1 base and the J segment 7 bases; nucleotides outside the gene matches: 6. Per the germline V gene, CDR1 is LGHDT and CDR2 is YNNKEL (reference sequence). The CDR3 extends over 15 amino acids. The CDR3 here is CASSQAGTSGAEQYF. The CDR3 nucleotides are TGTGCCAGCAGCCAAGCTGGGACTAGCGGAGCGGAGCAGTACTTC.

The chain combines TRBV5-6 with TRBJ2-5; 11 bases map to TRBD2. Trimming cost V 5 bases and J 3 bases; bases outside gene matches: 6. The CDR3 loop spans 15 amino acids. Germline V gene data show CDR1 as SGHDT and CDR2 as YYEEEE. This chain's CDR3 is CASRPGTSGEETQYF. CDR3 nucleotides: TGTGCCAGCAGACCTGGGACTAGCGGAGAAGAGACCCAGTACTTC.

The J gene is TRBJ2-1, the V gene TRBV6-5; D unclear. V lost 6 bases and J lost 5, with 11 bases in between. The germline CDR1 and CDR2 sequences are MNHEY and SVGAGI. The length of the CDR3 is 13 residues. CDR3 nucleotide sequence: TGTGCCAGCAGAGAGATCGAACACAATGAGCAGTTCTTC. This codes for CASREIEHNEQFF.

This sequence joins TRBV27 and TRBJ1-5; weak D call: TRBD1 (5 bases). The CDR3 covers 14 residues. Trimming removed 10 bases at V and 2 bases at J, with 15 bases between. Germline values: CDR1 MNHEY, CDR2 SMNVEV (reference sequence). The CDR3 spells CATATRGGNQPQHF. The CDR3 DNA reads as TGTGCCACCGCCACCCGAGGGGGCAATCAGCCCCAGCATTTT.

The V call is TRBV19, the J call TRBJ1-3; no definite D call. The CDR3 contains 14 residues. Trimming removed 7 bases from V and 0 bases from J, with 10 bases in between. CDR1 and CDR2 (germline): LNHDA, SQIVND (reference sequence). The CDR3 is CASTLGRSGNTIYF. Written as DNA, the CDR3 is TGTGCCAGTACCTTGGGTCGCTCTGGAAACACCATATATTTT.

The rearrangement joins TRBV12-3 or TRBV12-4 to TRBJ2-7; D might be TRBD2 (5 bases). V was shortened by 1 base and J by 1 base, with 5 bases between the two germline ends. The CDR3 totals 13 residues. The CDR3 region has the DNA TGTGCCAGCAGTTTAGAGCGGTCCTACGAGCAGTACTTC. It is translated as CASSLERSYEQYF.

The V call is TRBV6-5, the J call TRBJ2-5, with D tentatively TRBD1 or TRBD2 (5 bases each). V lost 6 bases and J lost 1, with 15 bases in between. CDR1 is MNHEY and CDR2 is SVGAGI in the germline V gene. The CDR3 is 15 amino acids. This CDR3 reads CASRTGTVVQETQYF. CDR3 coding DNA: TGTGCCAGCAGAACCGGGACGGTGGTCCAAGAGACCCAGTACTTC.

This clone occurred a few times. The chain recombines TRBV5-1 with TRBJ1-2; 9 nucleotides line up with TRBD1. The germline gives CDR1 SGHRS, CDR2 YFSETQ. This CDR3 is built from 15 residues. Trimming removed 3 bases from V and 0 bases from J; junction bases left unmatched: 3. The CDR3 sequence is CASSSGQGSNYGYTF. Written as DNA, the CDR3 is TGCGCCAGCAGCTCGGGACAGGGATCTAACTATGGCTACACCTTC.

The V gene is TRBV2, the J gene TRBJ2-1; TRBD1 matches 7 bases. This CDR3 region has 14 residues. With 7 bases clipped from V and 4 bases from J, the junction kept 7 bases outside the gene matches. Germline assignment: CDR1 SNHLY and CDR2 FYNNEI. In DNA, the CDR3 is TGTGCCAGCATACCCGGGACAGCTTACAATGAGCAGTTCTTC. Encoded protein: CASIPGTAYNEQFF.

Points on this clone: A junction end diverges from the germline sequence, so it may reflect a read error. The rearrangement links TRBV18 to TRBJ1-2; a weak D match, TRBD1 (6 bases). The CDR3 has 14 amino acids. Per germline, CDR1 KGHSH and CDR2 LQKENI. CDR3 sequence: CASSPPGQTAGYTF. DNA of the CDR3: TGTGCCAGCTCTCCACCCGGACAGACAGCTGGCTACACCTTC.

This chain uses TRBV5-1 with TRBJ2-7, with a possible D match to TRBD1 (6 bases). Trimming took off 4 bases at V and 3 bases at J, with 11 bases between the two ends. The CDR3 runs to 13 residues. The germline gives CDR1 SGHRS, CDR2 YFSETQ. Here the CDR3 reads CASSQGQFYEQYF. In DNA, the CDR3 is TGCGCCAGCAGCCAAGGACAGTTCTACGAGCAGTACTTC.

V is TRBV9 and J is TRBJ2-7, with D maybe TRBD1 (6 bases). V lost 4 bases to trimming and J lost 4 bases, with 12 bases between them. The CDR3 has 13 residues. Germline CDR1 SGDLS, CDR2 YYNGEE. CDR3 DNA: TGTGCCAGCAGCACATCACAGGGATACGAGCAGTACTTC. Translating gives CASSTSQGYEQYF. The full variable domain, with the rest looked up from reference TRBV9 and TRBJ2-7, is DSGVTQTPKHLITATGQRVTLRCSPRSGDLSVYWYQQSLDQGLQFLIQYYNGEERAKGNILERFSAQQFPDLHSELNLSSLELGDSALYFCASSTSQGYEQYFGPGTRLTVT.

The V and J genes are TRBV5-8 and TRBJ1-6; TRBD1 is a possible D gene (5 bases). There are 14 residues in the CDR3. V was cut by 4 bases and J by 14 bases, with 19 bases left in between. CDR1 and CDR2 from the germline V gene are SGHTS and YDEGEE. CDR3 DNA: TGTGCCAGCAGCCTCAGACAGACTCGATCGGCCCTCCACTTT. This encodes CASSLRQTRSALHF.

The J gene is TRBJ2-3, the V gene TRBV7-3; a possible D gene is TRBD2 (5 bases). The CDR3 contains 16 residues. Germline CDR1 reads SGHTA; CDR2 reads FQGTGA. The germline V and J ends were trimmed by 0 bases and 3 bases, with 13 bases remaining between them. In DNA, the CDR3 is TGTGCCAGCAGCTTAACCGACGCGGGCGGGACAGATACGCAGTATTTT. This sequence encodes CASSLTDAGGTDTQYF.

The V and J genes are TRBV13 and TRBJ2-7; 9 bases are shared with TRBD1. V dropped 1 base and J dropped 3; count of bases not matched to a gene: 4. The CDR3 consists of 15 residues. The germline CDR1 and CDR2 sequences are PRHDT and FYEKMQ (reference sequence). The CDR3 sequence is CASSLEGTGIYEQYF. The CDR3, as DNA: TGTGCCAGCAGCTTAGAAGGGACAGGGATCTACGAGCAGTACTTC.

The chain uses TRBV30 and TRBJ1-1, with a weak D call TRBD1 (5 bases). Germline loops: CDR1 GTSNPN, CDR2 SVGIG (reference sequence). The CDR3 is made up of 18 amino acids. V lost 0 bases, J lost 4 bases, and 24 bases lay in between. The CDR3 loop is CAWSVTPAGLNGGTEAFF. The CDR3 coding sequence is TGTGCCTGGAGTGTAACTCCGGCAGGGTTGAATGGGGGCACTGAAGCTTTCTTT.